This T cell receptor (beta chain) was retrieved from a study of T cell clonality in common variable immunodeficiency. Overall study findings and caveats: TCRbeta clonality was increased in CVID versus healthy controls.

Germline V gives CDR1 SGHAT, CDR2 FQNNGV. This CDR3 region has 15 residues. With 4 bases removed from V and 3 bases from J, the gap between germline ends came to 13 bases. This clone came up many times. What it binds is unknown. The sequenced fragment ends 3 residues before the CDR3 boundary, so the rest is inferred from the germline J gene. The method was immunoSEQ multiplex PCR; TCRdb's version includes in-frame clones alone and lacks a portion of them. The profile covers approximately 81,000 clones, none occurring a single time. The sequence derives from a person aged 18 to 70 in good health. The sample was peripheral blood mononuclear cells. This chain links TRBV11-2 with TRBJ1-5, with D maybe TRBD1 (6 bases). The part of the CDR3 DNA that was read is TGTGCCAGCAGCTCCGGGACATTTTCCAATCAGCCC. Translation: CASSSGTFSNQP. The CDR3, in full, reads CASSSGTFSNQPQHF. Based on the CDR3 plus reference TRBV11-2 and TRBJ1-5, the full variable domain is EAGVAQSPRYKIIEKRQSVAFWCNPISGHATLYWYQQILGQGPKLLIQFQNNGVVDDSQLPKDRFSAERLKGVDSTLKIQPAKLEDSAVYLCASSSGTFSNQPQHFGDGTRLSIL.